The 26 T cell receptor beta chains below were found in one sample sequenced in a study of T cells after yellow fever vaccination. TCRdb recomputed calls from the 5' RACE reads with MiXCR, one row per CDR3 protein. The sample holds over 120,000 distinct CDR3 sequences, less than 8.5% seen once. This specimen was CD4+ T cells sorted from PBMCs, taken 10 days after the yellow fever booster vaccination. These receptors originate from a man aged 25-45 years who received the YFV17D yellow fever vaccine.

The J gene is TRBJ2-2, the V gene TRBV20-1; D is unclear. Germline V gene data show CDR1 as DFQATT and CDR2 as SNEGSKA (reference sequence). This CDR3 has 12 residues. Trimming stripped 4 bases from V and 5 bases from J, with 8 bases between. The CDR3 nucleotides are TGCAGTGCTACACCTAAAACCGGGGAGCTGTTTTTT. This sequence encodes CSATPKTGELFF.

This clonotype was seen ten or more times. This chain connects TRBV4-2 to TRBJ2-2; D gene ambiguous. The V end lost 0 bases, the J end lost 6 bases, and 8 bases lay between the germline ends. Germline-derived CDR1 and CDR2 are LGHNA and YNFKEQ. The CDR3 extends over 14 amino acids. DNA of the CDR3: TGTGCCAGCAGCCAAGAGCAAGCGCCCGGGGAGCTGTTTTTT. It translates to CASSQEQAPGELFF.

This clonotype showed up many times. The chain joins TRBV5-1 to TRBJ2-7; D is perhaps TRBD1 or TRBD2 (5 bases each). The CDR3 runs to 14 residues. CDR1 is SGHRS, CDR2 YFSETQ, per germline. V was shortened by 5 bases and J by 1 base, with 13 bases between the two germline ends. The chain's CDR3 is CASSPGAASYEQYF. DNA for the CDR3: TGCGCCAGCAGTCCCGGGGCAGCATCCTACGAGCAGTACTTC.

In this sample, this clonotype turned up many times. The chain couples TRBV18 to TRBJ1-4; D is ambiguous. Germline CDR1 reads KGHSH; CDR2 reads LQKENI. V was cut by 3 bases and J by 3 bases, with 14 bases left in between. The CDR3 is 16 residues long. Here the CDR3 reads CASSPQLPGPNEKLFF. Written as DNA, the CDR3 is TGTGCCAGCTCACCTCAGCTACCTGGGCCTAATGAAAAACTGTTTTTT.

This clonotype was counted many times. The rearrangement links TRBV29-1 to TRBJ1-5, with 10 bases that match TRBD1. The CDR3 sequence is 13 residues long. Germline CDR1 reads SQVTM; CDR2 reads ANQGSEA. Trimming took 7 bases from V and 2 from J; bases not matched to a gene: 2. The CDR3 DNA sequence: TGCAGCGCTGGACAGGGGGGCAATCAGCCCCAGCATTTT. Translated: CSAGQGGNQPQHF.

Of note for this clonotype: A much larger clone lies a single base off, so this may be a read error. This rearrangement joins TRBV7-3 to TRBJ2-1; TRBD2 matches 7 bases. Germline assignment: CDR1 SGHTA and CDR2 FQGTGA. V lost 6 bases and J lost 0; bases outside the gene matches: 5. The CDR3 contains 15 residues. The CDR3 bases are TGTGCCAGCAGTCCTCGGGGGGACTCCTACAATGAGCAGTTCTTC. It translates to CASSPRGDSYNEQFF.

This clonotype has at least ten counts. V gene TRBV24-1 combines with J gene TRBJ2-3; D call uncertain. Trimming took 0 bases from V and 0 from J, leaving 6 bases between them. The V gene's germline CDR1 is KGHDR and CDR2 SFDVKD. CDR3 length: 15 amino acids. The CDR3 DNA sequence: TGTGCCACCAGTGATTTGAGGAAAAGCACAGATACGCAGTATTTT. Translated, it gives CATSDLRKSTDTQYF.

This clonotype showed up many times. The V gene is TRBV5-1, the J gene TRBJ2-5; 12 bases map to TRBD2. Germline CDR1 and CDR2: SGHRS and YFSETQ. CDR3 size: 18 residues. The V gene end was trimmed by 4 bases and the J gene end by 6 bases; junction bases not matched to a gene: 16. CDR3 coding DNA: TGCGCCAGCAGCCGCCTGCCGTCGCTGACTAGCGGGGGAAAGACCCAGTACTTC. Protein product: CASSRLPSLTSGGKTQYF.

This clonotype has only a few counts. V is TRBV23-1 and J is TRBJ2-7, with a possible D match to TRBD2 (6 bases). TRBV23-1 is classed as an ORF, of uncertain function. V dropped 4 bases and J dropped 6 bases, with 16 bases sitting between them. The CDR3 has 14 amino acids. DNA for the CDR3: TGCGCCAGCAGTCTAACGGGGGACGTCTGCGAGCAGTACTTC. Its protein is CASSLTGDVCEQYF.

In its sample, this clonotype was seen many times. CDR3 in DNA: TGTGCCAGCAGCCACCGGGGGGGAGAGGAGACCCAGTACTTC. It translates to CASSHRGGEETQYF. The chain has TRBV3-1 and TRBJ2-5; TRBD2 matches at 8 bases. This CDR3 is 14 amino acids long. CDR1 and CDR2 from the germline V gene are LGHDT and YNNKEL (reference sequence). Unmatched junction bases numbered 5, after V lost 3 bases and J lost 5 bases.

The table lists this clonotype with many counts. The genes are TRBV20-1 and TRBJ2-3, with no clear D. CDR1 is DFQATT, CDR2 SNEGSKA, per germline (reference sequence). Deletions cut 3 bases from V and 6 bases from J, with 7 bases between. The CDR3 covers 11 residues. The CDR3 DNA sequence: TGCAGTGCTAGCCTGGGGGATACGCAGTATTTT. Translated, it gives CSASLGDTQYF.

This clonotype occurred many times. The chain employs TRBV7-2 and TRBJ2-1, with D perhaps given as TRBD1 or TRBD2 (6 bases each). The CDR3 covers 13 residues. The V gene lost 5 bases and the J gene lost 6 bases, with 11 bases spanning the gap. The germline gives CDR1 SGHTA, CDR2 FQGNSA. The CDR3 region is CASSPGARNEQFF. In DNA, the CDR3 is TGTGCCAGCAGCCCGGGGGCTCGCAATGAGCAGTTCTTC.

This clonotype turned up a few times. The CDR3 here is CASSGSLGAGEQYF. The DNA of the CDR3 is TGTGCCAGCAGCGGATCGCTAGGTGCGGGCGAGCAGTACTTC. The V call is TRBV7-8, the J call TRBJ2-7, with D possibly matching TRBD2 (5 bases). The V gene's germline CDR1 is SGHVS and CDR2 FQNEAQ. This CDR3 comprises 14 residues. Trimming stripped 5 bases from V and 6 bases from J, with 17 bases between.

This clonotype was found many times. The chain joins TRBV7-9 to TRBJ2-7; 7 bases are shared with TRBD1. CDR1 is SEHNR and CDR2 is FQNEAQ in the germline V gene (reference sequence). The J segment lost 3 bases and the V segment lost 5 bases, leaving 7 bases of the junction unmatched. This CDR3 is built from 14 residues. The CDR3 DNA is TGTGCCAGCAGCCTGACGGGGACAGACTACGAGCAGTACTTC. Encoded protein: CASSLTGTDYEQYF.

This clonotype occurred many times. The chain employs TRBV7-2 and TRBJ2-5; D is unclear. Trimming removed 6 bases from V and 5 bases from J, with 16 bases in between. Germline V lookup: CDR1 SGHTA, CDR2 FQGNSA. The CDR3 contains 14 residues. DNA for the CDR3: TGTGCCAGCAGTCCGGCAACTTCTTCGGAGACCCAGTACTTC. Translating it yields CASSPATSSETQYF.

This clonotype was observed at least ten times. The chain has TRBV2 and TRBJ2-3; D gene unclear. CDR3 length: 14 amino acids. Looked up from germline, CDR1 is SNHLY and CDR2 is FYNNEI. The V end lost 5 bases, the J end lost 0 bases, and 9 bases lay between the germline ends. In DNA, the CDR3 is TGTGCCAGCAGTCGGCTAACTAGCACAGATACGCAGTATTTT. This codes for CASSRLTSTDTQYF.

This clonotype was recorded at least ten times. The chain carries TRBV6-2 or TRBV6-3 and TRBJ2-5; D unclear. The CDR3 loop spans 16 amino acids. The V end lost 0 bases, the J end lost 2 bases, and 13 bases lay between the germline ends. CDR1 MNHEY and CDR2 SVGEGT come from the germline V gene. The CDR3 region is CASSYSPGEGQETQYF. In DNA, the CDR3 is TGTGCCAGCAGTTACTCCCCCGGCGAAGGACAAGAGACCCAGTACTTC.

This clonotype was observed many times. The chain links TRBV12-3 or TRBV12-4 to TRBJ2-3, with no clear D. The CDR3 consists of 12 residues. V lost 4 bases and J 7 bases, leaving 9 bases between the germline ends. CDR3 region: CASSSVGNTQYF. As DNA, the CDR3 is TGTGCCAGCAGTTCCGTGGGTAATACGCAGTATTTT.

This clonotype has a single count. Since a much larger clone is just one base distant, this may be a read error. V and J are TRBV5-1 and TRBJ1-2; 9 nucleotides agree with TRBD1. In germline, CDR1 is SGHRS, CDR2 YFSETQ. The CDR3 has 15 amino acids. The V and J ends lost 4 bases and 3 bases, in that order; junction bases with no gene match: 7. The CDR3 reads CASSPGQGTDYGYTF. The CDR3 nucleotides read TGCGCCAGCAGCCCCGGACAGGGGACTGACTATGGCTACACCTTC.

The chain couples TRBV5-5 to TRBJ1-1; D is undetermined. The CDR3 totals 13 residues. Per germline, CDR1 SGHKS and CDR2 YYEKEE (reference sequence). Trimming took 3 bases from V and 2 from J, leaving 8 bases between them. For the CDR3, the DNA is TGTGCCAGCAGCTCCTATATTAACACTGAAGCTTTCTTT. It is translated as CASSSYINTEAFF.

This clonotype was detected ten times or more. The rearrangement joins TRBV5-6 to TRBJ2-2; TRBD2 agrees at 12 bases. J gave up 4 bases and V 2 bases, and 9 bases lay outside the gene matches. CDR1 and CDR2 from the germline V gene are SGHDT and YYEEEE. The CDR3 is made up of 18 amino acids. CDR3 DNA: TGTGCCAGCAGCTTCGAGACTAGCGGGAGCGTTGGCACCGGGGAGCTGTTTTTT. Protein product: CASSFETSGSVGTGELFF.

This clonotype was seen at least ten times. This chain connects TRBV20-1 to TRBJ1-1; tentatively, D is TRBD1 (6 bases). Germline loops: CDR1 DFQATT, CDR2 SNEGSKA (reference sequence). The CDR3 is 13 amino acids. Deletions cut 1 base from V and 3 bases from J, with 9 bases between. DNA of the CDR3: TGCAGTGCTAGAGGGGACACATACACTGAAGCTTTCTTT. It yields the protein CSARGDTYTEAFF.

This chain links TRBV27 with TRBJ2-5, with 11 bases that match TRBD1. Germline V CDR1 and CDR2: MNHEY, SMNVEV (reference sequence). This CDR3 region has 15 residues. With V trimmed by 5 bases and J by 4 bases, 6 bases remained unmatched. The chain's CDR3 is CASSPGQGASETQYF. Here the CDR3 DNA reads TGTGCCAGCAGTCCCGGACAGGGGGCCTCAGAGACCCAGTACTTC.

This clonotype was picked up many times. This chain connects TRBV10-3 to TRBJ1-2; 7 positions match TRBD1. V lost 2 bases to trimming and J lost 3 bases; unmatched junction nucleotides: 6. The CDR3 totals 15 residues. CDR1 and CDR2 (germline): ENHRY, SYGVKD. This CDR3 reads CAISERRDSHYGYTF. The CDR3 nucleotides are TGTGCCATCAGTGAGAGACGGGACAGCCACTATGGCTACACCTTC.

This clonotype was picked up a small number of times. The gene calls are TRBV14 and TRBJ1-4; D unclear. CDR1 and CDR2 (germline): SGHDN, FVKESK. The CDR3 runs 12 residues. Trimming shortened V by 5 bases and J by 8 bases, and 9 bases separated the two germline ends. DNA of the CDR3: TGTGCCAGCAGCTTCAGTGGGGAAAAACTGTTTTTT. This codes for CASSFSGEKLFF.

This clonotype occurred many times. J is TRBJ2-3 and V is TRBV12-3 or TRBV12-4; 15 nucleotides align to TRBD2. CDR3 length: 17 amino acids. J was trimmed by 0 bases and V by 5 bases; bases with no gene match: 3. The CDR3 loop is CASSLGTSGRSTDTQYF. DNA for the CDR3: TGTGCCAGCAGTCTTGGGACTAGCGGGAGGAGCACAGATACGCAGTATTTT.